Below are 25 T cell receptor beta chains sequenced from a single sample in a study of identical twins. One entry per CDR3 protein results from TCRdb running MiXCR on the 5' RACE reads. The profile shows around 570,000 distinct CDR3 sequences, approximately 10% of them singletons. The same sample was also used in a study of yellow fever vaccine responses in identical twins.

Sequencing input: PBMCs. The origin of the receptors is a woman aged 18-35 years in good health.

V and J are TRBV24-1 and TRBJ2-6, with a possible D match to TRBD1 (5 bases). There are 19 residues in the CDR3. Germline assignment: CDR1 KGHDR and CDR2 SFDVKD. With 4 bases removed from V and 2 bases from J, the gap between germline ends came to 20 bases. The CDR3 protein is CATSEGSGAQFTGANVLTF. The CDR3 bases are TGTGCCACCAGTGAGGGAAGTGGGGCACAATTTACTGGGGCCAACGTCCTGACTTTC.

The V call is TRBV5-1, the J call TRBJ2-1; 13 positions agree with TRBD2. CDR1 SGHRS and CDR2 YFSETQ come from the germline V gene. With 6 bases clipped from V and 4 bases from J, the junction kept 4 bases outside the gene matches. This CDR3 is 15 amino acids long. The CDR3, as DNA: TGCGCCAGCACAACTAGCGGGGGGGGATACAATGAGCAGTTCTTC. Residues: CASTTSGGGYNEQFF.

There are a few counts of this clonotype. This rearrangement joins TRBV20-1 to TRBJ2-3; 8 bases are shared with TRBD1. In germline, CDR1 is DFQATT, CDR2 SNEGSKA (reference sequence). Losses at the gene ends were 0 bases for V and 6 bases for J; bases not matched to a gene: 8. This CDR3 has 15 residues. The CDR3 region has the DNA TGCAGTGCTAGAGATCAGGGGGCAGGGTTGGATACGCAGTATTTT. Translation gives CSARDQGAGLDTQYF.

The CDR3 DNA is TGTGCCAGCAGCTCACTCCTACAGGGAAACACCGGGGAGCTGTTTTTT. Its translation is CASSSLLQGNTGELFF. The gene calls are TRBV7-9 and TRBJ2-2, with D perhaps matching TRBD1 (6 bases). V was pared by 4 bases and J by 2 bases, with 14 bases between. The germline V gene has CDR1 SEHNR and CDR2 FQNEAQ (reference sequence). This CDR3 has 16 residues.

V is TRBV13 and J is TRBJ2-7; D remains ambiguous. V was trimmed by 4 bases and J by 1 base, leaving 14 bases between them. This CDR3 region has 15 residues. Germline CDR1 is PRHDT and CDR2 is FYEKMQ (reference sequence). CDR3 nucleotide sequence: TGTGCCAGCAGCTCCCGGTCCGGGTTTTCCTACGAGCAGTACTTC. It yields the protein CASSSRSGFSYEQYF.

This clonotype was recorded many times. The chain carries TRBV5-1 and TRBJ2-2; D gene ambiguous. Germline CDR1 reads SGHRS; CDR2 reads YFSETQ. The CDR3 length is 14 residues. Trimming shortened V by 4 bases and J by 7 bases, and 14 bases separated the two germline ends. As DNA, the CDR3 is TGCGCCAGCAGCGACGGCCTCTCGGTCGGGGAGCTGTTTTTT. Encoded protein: CASSDGLSVGELFF.

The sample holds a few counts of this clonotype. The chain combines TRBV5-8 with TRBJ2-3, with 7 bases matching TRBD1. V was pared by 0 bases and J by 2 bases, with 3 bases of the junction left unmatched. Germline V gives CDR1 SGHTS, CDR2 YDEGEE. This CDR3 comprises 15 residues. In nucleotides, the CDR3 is TGTGCCAGCAGCTTGGGGCAGGGGGTCACAGATACGCAGTATTTT. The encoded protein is CASSLGQGVTDTQYF.

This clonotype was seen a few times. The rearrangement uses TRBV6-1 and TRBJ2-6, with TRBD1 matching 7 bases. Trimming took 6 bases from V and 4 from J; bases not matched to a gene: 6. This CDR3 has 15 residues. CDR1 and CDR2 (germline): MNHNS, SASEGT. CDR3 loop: CASRQGSTGANVLTF. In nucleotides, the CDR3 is TGTGCCAGCAGACAGGGGAGTACGGGGGCCAACGTCCTGACTTTC.

The CDR3 nucleotides read TGTGCCACCAGTGAGGTTGGGCAGGGGGGGGAGACCCAGTACTTC. This codes for CATSEVGQGGETQYF. The V and J genes are TRBV24-1 and TRBJ2-5, with D perhaps TRBD1 or TRBD2 (7 bases each). Germline-derived CDR1 and CDR2 are KGHDR and SFDVKD. CDR3 length: 15 amino acids. V was pared by 4 bases and J by 5 bases, with 16 bases between.

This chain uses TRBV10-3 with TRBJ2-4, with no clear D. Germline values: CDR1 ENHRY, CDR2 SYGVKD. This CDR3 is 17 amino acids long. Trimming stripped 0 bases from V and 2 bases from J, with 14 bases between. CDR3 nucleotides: TGTGCCATCAGTGAGTCGACGGTTCGCGATACCAAAAACATTCAGTACTTC. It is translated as CAISESTVRDTKNIQYF.

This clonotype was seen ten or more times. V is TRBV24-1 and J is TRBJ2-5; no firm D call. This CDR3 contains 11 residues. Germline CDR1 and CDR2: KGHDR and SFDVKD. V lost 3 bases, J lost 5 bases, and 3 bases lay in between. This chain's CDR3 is CATSDAETQYF. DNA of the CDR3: TGTGCCACCAGTGATGCGGAGACCCAGTACTTC.

The CDR3 is CATSDRFSQETQYF. For the CDR3, the DNA is TGTGCCACCAGTGATCGATTTTCTCAAGAGACCCAGTACTTC. The chain combines TRBV24-1 with TRBJ2-5; D is unresolved. The CDR3 length is 14 residues. Trimming stripped 3 bases from V and 2 bases from J, with 9 bases between. The germline gives CDR1 KGHDR, CDR2 SFDVKD.

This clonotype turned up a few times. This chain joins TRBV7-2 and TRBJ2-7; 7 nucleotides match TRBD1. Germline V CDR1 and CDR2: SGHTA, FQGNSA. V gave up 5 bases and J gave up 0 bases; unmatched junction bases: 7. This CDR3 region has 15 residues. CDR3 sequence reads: CASSPGQVSSYEQYF. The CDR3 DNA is TGTGCCAGCAGCCCCGGACAGGTTAGCTCCTACGAGCAGTACTTC.

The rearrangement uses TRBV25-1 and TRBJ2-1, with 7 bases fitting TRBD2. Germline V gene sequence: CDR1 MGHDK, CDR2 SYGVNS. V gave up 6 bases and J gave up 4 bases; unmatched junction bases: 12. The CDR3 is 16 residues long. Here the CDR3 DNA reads TGTGCCAGCAGCCGCTCGGGGGGAGGGGTGTACAATGAGCAGTTCTTC. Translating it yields CASSRSGGGVYNEQFF. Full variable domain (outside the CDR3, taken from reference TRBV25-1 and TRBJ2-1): EADIYQTPRYLVIGTGKKITLECSQTMGHDKMYWYQQDPGMELHLIHYSYGVNSTEKGDLSSESTVSRIRTEHFPLTLESARPSHTSQYLCASSRSGGGVYNEQFFGPGTRLTVL.

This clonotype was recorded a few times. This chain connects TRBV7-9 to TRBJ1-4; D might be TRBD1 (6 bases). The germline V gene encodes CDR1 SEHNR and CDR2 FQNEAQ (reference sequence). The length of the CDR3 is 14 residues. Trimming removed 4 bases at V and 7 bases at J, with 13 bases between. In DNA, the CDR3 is TGTGCCAGCAGCTACCAGGGGATGGGTGAAAAACTGTTTTTT. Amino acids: CASSYQGMGEKLFF.

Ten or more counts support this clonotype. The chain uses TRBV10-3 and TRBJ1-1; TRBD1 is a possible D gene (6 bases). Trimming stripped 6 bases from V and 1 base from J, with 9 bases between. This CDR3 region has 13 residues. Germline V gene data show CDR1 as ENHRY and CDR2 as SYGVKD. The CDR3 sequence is CAIRYRENTEAFF. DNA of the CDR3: TGTGCCATCAGGTACAGGGAGAACACTGAAGCTTTCTTT.

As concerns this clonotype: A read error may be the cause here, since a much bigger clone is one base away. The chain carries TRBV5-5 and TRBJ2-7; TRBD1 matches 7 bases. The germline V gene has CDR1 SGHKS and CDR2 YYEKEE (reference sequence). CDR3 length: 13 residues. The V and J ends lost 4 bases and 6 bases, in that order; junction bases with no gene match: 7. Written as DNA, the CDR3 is TGTGCCAGCAGCCCCGGGACAGTCTGCGAGCAGTACTTC. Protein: CASSPGTVCEQYF.

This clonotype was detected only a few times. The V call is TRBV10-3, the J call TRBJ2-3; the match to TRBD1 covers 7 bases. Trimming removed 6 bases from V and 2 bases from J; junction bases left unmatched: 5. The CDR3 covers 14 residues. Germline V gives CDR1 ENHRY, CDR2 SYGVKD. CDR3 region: CAIRGDSYTDTQYF. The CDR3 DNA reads TGTGCCATCAGGGGGGACAGTTACACAGATACGCAGTATTTT.

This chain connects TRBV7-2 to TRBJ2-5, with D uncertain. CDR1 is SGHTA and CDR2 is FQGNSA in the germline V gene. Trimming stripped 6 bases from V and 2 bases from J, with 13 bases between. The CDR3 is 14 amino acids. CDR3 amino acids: CASSFDRSQETQYF. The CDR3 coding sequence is TGTGCCAGCAGTTTCGACCGGTCACAAGAGACCCAGTACTTC.

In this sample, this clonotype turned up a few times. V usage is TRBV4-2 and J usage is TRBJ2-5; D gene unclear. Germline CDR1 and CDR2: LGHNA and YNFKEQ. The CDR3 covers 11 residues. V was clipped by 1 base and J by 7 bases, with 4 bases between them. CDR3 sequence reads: CASSQAGTQYF. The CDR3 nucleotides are TGTGCCAGCAGCCAAGCAGGGACCCAGTACTTC.

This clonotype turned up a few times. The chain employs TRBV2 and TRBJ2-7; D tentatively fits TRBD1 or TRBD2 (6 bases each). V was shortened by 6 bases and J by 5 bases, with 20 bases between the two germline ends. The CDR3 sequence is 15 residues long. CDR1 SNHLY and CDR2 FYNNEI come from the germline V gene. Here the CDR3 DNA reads TGTGCCAGCAGCGCAGGGACAAAGGGGGGCAACGAGCAGTACTTC. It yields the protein CASSAGTKGGNEQYF.

CDR3 sequence: CASSLVFQRTIRTDTQYF. In DNA, the CDR3 is TGTGCCAGCAGCTTAGTCTTCCAGCGGACCATCCGCACAGATACGCAGTATTTT. The V call is TRBV11-2, the J call TRBJ2-3, with D perhaps TRBD2 (5 bases). This CDR3 contains 18 residues. V lost 1 base and J 1 base, leaving 18 bases between the germline ends. Germline V CDR1 and CDR2: SGHAT, FQNNGV.

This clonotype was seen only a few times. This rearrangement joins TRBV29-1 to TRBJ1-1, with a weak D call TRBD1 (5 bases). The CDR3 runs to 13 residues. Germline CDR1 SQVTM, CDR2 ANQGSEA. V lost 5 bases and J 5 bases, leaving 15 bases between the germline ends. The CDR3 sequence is CSVWGRVGTEAFF. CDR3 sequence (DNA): TGCAGCGTTTGGGGCAGAGTAGGGACTGAAGCTTTCTTT.

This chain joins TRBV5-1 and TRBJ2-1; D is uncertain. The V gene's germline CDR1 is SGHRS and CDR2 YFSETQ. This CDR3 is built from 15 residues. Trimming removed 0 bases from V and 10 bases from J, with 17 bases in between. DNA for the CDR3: TGCGCCAGCAGCTTGGATCGGACCCAGGTTTGGGAGCAGTTCTTC. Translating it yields CASSLDRTQVWEQFF.

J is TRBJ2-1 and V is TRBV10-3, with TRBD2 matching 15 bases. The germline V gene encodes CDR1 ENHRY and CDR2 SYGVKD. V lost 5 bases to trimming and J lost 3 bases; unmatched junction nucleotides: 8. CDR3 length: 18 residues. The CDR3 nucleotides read TGTGCCATCAGTTCGCTCGGACTAGCGGGGGGGATCTACAATGAGCAGTTCTTC. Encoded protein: CAISSLGLAGGIYNEQFF.